This TCR beta chain was identified in a study of cytotoxic CD8 clonotypes in ibrutinib-treated CLL. General study results and limits: Clonality measured at baseline exceeded age-matched healthy donors, tracking circulating CD8+ T-cell counts.

Repertoires were generated with immunoSEQ multiplex PCR, while TCRdb's copy carries only in-frame clones and drops some. The sample shows around 140,000 clones, approximately 77% of them seen only once. Libraries of TCR beta were made from approximately 2 micrograms of genomic DNA that came from cryopreserved PBMCs. A single count supports this clone. Its antigen is unidentified. The sequence was obtained from a human donor with chronic lymphocytic leukemia. The source material was PBMCs, sampled after 12 months of ibrutinib treatment.

CDR3 DNA sequence: TGCGCCAGCAGCTTCGGCGACAGGGATGACCCTGAAGCTTTCTTT. Protein: CASSFGDRDDPEAFF. The V call is TRBV5-1, the J call TRBJ1-1; 7 bases fit TRBD1. This CDR3 comprises 15 residues. V was pared by 2 bases and J by 6 bases, with 10 bases of the junction left unmatched. Germline loops: CDR1 SGHRS, CDR2 YFSETQ.